This TCR beta chain was sequenced during a study of T cells after yellow fever vaccination. Study observations and caveats: Peaking on day 5 versus 15, the secondary response was faster but weaker.

One entry per CDR3 protein results from TCRdb running MiXCR on the 5' RACE reads. The repertoire holds about 340,000 distinct CDR3 sequences, with approximately 4.2% as singletons. A few counts support this clonotype. What it binds is unknown. The sample consisted of PBMCs, taken 5 days after the yellow fever booster vaccination. This clonotype was sampled from a man younger than 35 who received the YFV17D yellow fever vaccine.

This CDR3 is CASSRLRDRFSWVEQFF. The CDR3, as DNA: TGTGCCAGCAGTCGCCTCCGGGACAGGTTCTCCTGGGTGGAGCAGTTCTTC. The V gene is TRBV6-5, the J gene TRBJ2-1; 8 positions agree with TRBD1. This CDR3 has 17 amino acids. Germline V lookup: CDR1 MNHEY, CDR2 SVGAGI. After removal of 5 bases from V and 10 bases from J, the junction contained 19 bases not matched to a gene.